This T cell receptor beta chain was profiled in a study of T-cell memory formation after mild COVID-19. TCRdb called the 5' RACE reads again in MiXCR, with one record for every CDR3 protein. The sample holds under 550,000 distinct CDR3 sequences; 18% are singletons and the top ten take roughly 21%. The junction had 8 bases not matched to a gene; V was cut back by 2 bases and J by 4 bases. CDR1 is KGHSH, CDR2 LQKENI, per germline. This CDR3 region has 16 residues. This clonotype has only a few counts. V and J are TRBV18 and TRBJ1-3; 7 bases agree with TRBD1. The specimen was PBMCs or a T cell subset sorted from them (not recorded which). The sequence was obtained from a man aged 18 to 30 who had mild COVID-19 (a few samples of this study predate the infection). Cell type and time point are not known. The DNA for the CDR3 is TGTGCCAGCTCACCAAATGGAGGGGGCTCCGGAAACACCATATATTTT. Translation: CASSPNGGGSGNTIYF. Based on the CDR3 plus reference TRBV18 and TRBJ1-3, the full variable domain is NAGVMQNPRHLVRRRGQEARLRCSPMKGHSHVYWYRQLPEEGLKFMVYLQKENIIDESGMPKERFSAEFPKEGPSILRIQQVVRGDSAAYFCASSPNGGGSGNTIYFGEGSWLTVV.